This is a list of T cell receptor beta chains from one sample in a study of response to subunit inactivated influenza vaccine. TCRdb reprocessed the RT-PCR reads via MiXCR and lists one record per CDR3 protein. The sample comprises some 500,000 distinct CDR3 sequences, 13% of which are singletons, and 10% to 15% rests with the top ten. The sequencing here drew on PBMCs from blood, taken 45 days after vaccination. Receptor source: a man between 50 and 59 years old who received an inactivated influenza vaccine. CDR3s include the opening cysteine and the closing phenylalanine or tryptophan. A D gene is named only where the DNA matches it firmly. The size of a clone is reported for some rows only, either as once, few or many, or as a class for expanded clones.

clone_size,j_call,d_call,v_call,cdr3_aa,cdr3_nt
many,TRBJ2-4,TRBD1,TRBV6-1,CASSRDWDRTQNIQYF,TGTGCCAGCAGCCGCGATTGGGACAGGACCCAAAACATTCAGTACTTC
-,TRBJ1-6,-,TRBV3-1,CASSQGRPRSPLHF,TGTGCCAGCAGCCAAGGGCGGCCGCGGTCACCCCTCCACTTT
-,TRBJ1-5,TRBD1,TRBV6-1,CASRPGQGRQPQHF,TGTGCCAGCAGACCTGGACAGGGACGTCAGCCCCAGCATTTT
few,TRBJ2-1,-,TRBV4-1,CASSPGDSYRSYNEQFF,TGCGCCAGCAGCCCAGGAGACAGTTATAGGTCCTACAATGAGCAGTTCTTC
few,TRBJ2-2,-,TRBV14,CASSQVRRTGELFF,TGTGCCAGCAGCCAAGTCAGAAGAACCGGGGAGCTGTTTTTT
-,TRBJ2-7,TRBD1,TRBV27,CASNRQGARSYEQYF,TGTGCCAGCAATCGACAGGGGGCGCGATCCTACGAGCAGTACTTC
few,TRBJ2-3,TRBD1,TRBV20-1,CSARDYRGQGGTDTQYF,TGCAGTGCTAGAGACTACCGGGGACAGGGGGGCACAGATACGCAGTATTTT
few,TRBJ1-5,-,TRBV7-2,CASNLLGQSNQPQHF,TGTGCCAGCAACCTTTTGGGGCAGAGCAATCAGCCCCAGCATTTT
few,TRBJ2-7,-,TRBV28,CASSFMGEQYF,TGTGCCAGCAGTTTCATGGGCGAGCAGTACTTC
-,TRBJ2-3,-,TRBV15,CATSARGTSTDTQYF,TGTGCCACCAGCGCCCGGGGAACTAGCACAGATACGCAGTATTTT
-,TRBJ1-2,-,TRBV12-3/TRBV12-4,CASSPDGRNYGYTF,TGTGCCAGCAGTCCGGACGGCAGGAACTATGGCTACACCTTC
few,TRBJ2-7,-,TRBV4-3,CASSLFFLDEQYF,TGCGCCAGCAGCCTCTTCTTCTTAGACGAGCAGTACTTC
-,TRBJ2-3,TRBD1,TRBV5-1,CASNDREIGTQYF,TGCGCCAGCAATGACAGGGAGATTGGTACGCAGTATTTT
-,TRBJ2-1,-,TRBV6-5,CASSYTDSNEQFF,TGTGCCAGCAGTTACACAGACTCCAATGAGCAGTTCTTC
few,TRBJ1-1,-,TRBV25-1,CASSESVMNTEAFF,TGTGCCAGCAGTGAGTCGGTTATGAACACTGAAGCTTTCTTT
-,TRBJ2-4,TRBD1,TRBV11-1,CASSFEQGATRAKNIQYF,TGTGCCAGCAGCTTCGAACAGGGGGCCACTCGGGCCAAAAACATTCAGTACTTC
-,TRBJ2-7,-,TRBV5-1,CASSLAEVVSGETYEQYF,TGCGCCAGCAGCTTGGCGGAGGTCGTATCGGGGGAAACCTACGAGCAGTACTTC
few,TRBJ2-7,-,TRBV4-3,CASSQEWVAYEQYF,TGCGCCAGCAGCCAAGAGTGGGTCGCCTACGAGCAGTACTTC
few,TRBJ2-7,TRBD1,TRBV6-2/TRBV6-3,CASRRGQGTYEQYF,TGTGCCAGCAGACGCGGACAGGGGACCTACGAGCAGTACTTC
many,TRBJ2-3,-,TRBV20-1,CSAILPTGTGTTDTQYF,TGCAGTGCTATTCTCCCAACCGGGACTGGCACTACAGATACGCAGTATTTT
few,TRBJ2-5,-,TRBV24-1,CATSDLRFGGQETQYF,TGTGCCACCAGTGATTTGAGGTTCGGCGGCCAAGAGACCCAGTACTTC
many,TRBJ1-5,TRBD1,TRBV5-5,CASSWGTGSNQPQHF,TGTGCCAGCAGCTGGGGGACAGGAAGCAATCAGCCCCAGCATTTT
-,TRBJ2-2,-,TRBV7-2,CASRPQGGTGELFF,TGTGCCAGCAGGCCCCAGGGGGGCACCGGGGAGCTGTTTTTT
-,TRBJ2-3,TRBD2,TRBV7-8,CASSLGAGNTDTQYF,TGTGCCAGCAGCTTAGGAGCGGGGAACACAGATACGCAGTATTTT
many,TRBJ1-1,-,TRBV12-3/TRBV12-4,CASIAHGGGVAFF,TGTGCCAGCATCGCCCACGGAGGGGGGGTGGCTTTCTTT
few,TRBJ1-5,-,TRBV6-2/TRBV6-3,CASSYMGSGNQPQHF,TGTGCCAGCAGTTACATGGGGTCGGGCAATCAGCCCCAGCATTTT
-,TRBJ2-6,-,TRBV5-1,CASSLAFGIGANVLTF,TGCGCCAGCAGCTTGGCCTTCGGGATCGGGGCCAACGTCCTGACTTTC
few,TRBJ1-3,-,TRBV7-2,CASTLAPGNTIYF,TGTGCCAGCACCCTGGCCCCTGGAAACACCATATATTTT
-,TRBJ2-1,-,TRBV28,CASSSSISGRAADNEQFF,TGTGCCAGCAGTTCCTCAATATCGGGCAGGGCGGCGGACAATGAGCAGTTCTTC
few,TRBJ2-1,-,TRBV3-1,CASRGWNEQFF,TGTGCCAGCCGGGGCTGGAATGAGCAGTTCTTC
few,TRBJ2-3,TRBD2,TRBV20-1,CSAETSGRADTQYF,TGCAGTGCTGAGACTAGCGGGAGGGCAGATACGCAGTATTTT
few,TRBJ2-3,-,TRBV5-1,CASMITDTQYF,TGCGCCAGCATGATCACAGATACGCAGTATTTT
few,TRBJ2-3,-,TRBV20-1,CSASWLAGTTDTQYF,TGCAGTGCTAGTTGGCTAGCAGGTACCACAGATACGCAGTATTTT
-,TRBJ2-5,TRBD1,TRBV19,CASGQGAAETQYF,TGTGCCAGCGGACAGGGGGCGGCAGAGACCCAGTACTTC
once,TRBJ2-5,-,TRBV5-1,CASSPGDWWGKTQYF,TGCGCCAGCAGCCCTGGAGACTGGTGGGGGAAGACCCAGTACTTC
few,TRBJ2-3,TRBD2,TRBV4-1,CASSQDRGPGLAGGWSDTQYF,TGCGCCAGCAGCCAAGATCGGGGACCGGGACTAGCGGGGGGTTGGTCAGATACGCAGTATTTT
many,TRBJ1-1,-,TRBV12-3/TRBV12-4,CASSLMWRDTEAFF,TGTGCCAGCAGTTTGATGTGGAGGGACACTGAAGCTTTCTTT
-,TRBJ1-1,-,TRBV5-1,CASSFIFQGRGNTEAFF,TGCGCCAGCAGCTTTATTTTTCAGGGGCGAGGGAACACTGAAGCTTTCTTT
-,TRBJ1-5,-,TRBV12-3/TRBV12-4,CASSPVVDGAQHF,TGTGCCAGCAGCCCGGTCGTCGATGGGGCCCAGCATTTT
few,TRBJ2-7,TRBD2,TRBV27,CASSLIGGSGISGYEQYF,TGTGCCAGCAGTTTGATCGGGGGTAGCGGGATTTCTGGGTACGAGCAGTACTTC
-,TRBJ1-3,TRBD1,TRBV4-2,CASSPADRGFSGNTIYF,TGTGCCAGCAGCCCGGCCGACAGGGGATTCTCTGGAAACACCATATATTTT
-,TRBJ1-5,-,TRBV6-2/TRBV6-3,CASSRQLSNQPQHF,TGTGCCAGCAGCCGACAGCTTAGCAATCAGCCCCAGCATTTT
few,TRBJ1-6,TRBD1,TRBV6-2/TRBV6-3,CASSYSRTGVLSPLHF,TGTGCCAGCAGTTACTCCAGGACAGGGGTTCTTTCACCCCTCCACTTT
-,TRBJ2-1,-,TRBV5-6,CASSLGASYPGNEQFF,TGTGCCAGCAGCTTGGGGGCCTCCTACCCGGGCAATGAGCAGTTCTTC
-,TRBJ1-1,TRBD1,TRBV6-5,CASSETGRKAFF,TGTGCCAGCAGTGAGACAGGGCGGAAAGCTTTCTTT
-,TRBJ2-4,TRBD1,TRBV18,CASSPPQTGFAYF,TGTGCCAGCTCACCACCTCAGACAGGGTTCGCGTACTTC
few,TRBJ1-1,-,TRBV7-8,CASSLGAAGVDTEAFF,TGTGCCAGCAGCTTAGGAGCGGCGGGCGTGGACACTGAAGCTTTCTTT
-,TRBJ2-3,-,TRBV7-2,CASSWAGSTDTQYF,TGTGCCAGCAGCTGGGCAGGATCCACAGATACGCAGTATTTT